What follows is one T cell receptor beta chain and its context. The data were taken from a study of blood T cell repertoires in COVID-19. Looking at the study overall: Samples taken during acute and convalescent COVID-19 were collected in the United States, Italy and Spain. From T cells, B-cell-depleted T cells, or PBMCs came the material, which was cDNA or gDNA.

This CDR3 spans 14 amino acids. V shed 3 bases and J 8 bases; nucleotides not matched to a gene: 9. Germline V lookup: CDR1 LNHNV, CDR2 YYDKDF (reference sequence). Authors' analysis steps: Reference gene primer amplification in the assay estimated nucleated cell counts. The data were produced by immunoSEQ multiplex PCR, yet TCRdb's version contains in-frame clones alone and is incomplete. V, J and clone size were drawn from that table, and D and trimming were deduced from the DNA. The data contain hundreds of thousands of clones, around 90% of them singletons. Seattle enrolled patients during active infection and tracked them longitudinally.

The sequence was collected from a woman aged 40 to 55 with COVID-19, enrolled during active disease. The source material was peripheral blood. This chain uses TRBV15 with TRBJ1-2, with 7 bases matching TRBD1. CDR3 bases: TGTGCCACCAGCAGGGGACAGCGGTACGGAGGCTACACCTTC. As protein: CATSRGQRYGGYTF. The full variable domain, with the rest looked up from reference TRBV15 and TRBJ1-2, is DAMVIQNPRYQVTQFGKPVTLSCSQTLNHNVMYWYQQKSSQAPKLLFHYYDKDFNNEADTPDNFQSRRPNTSFCFLDIRSPGLGDTAMYLCATSRGQRYGGYTFGSGTRLTVV.